This T cell receptor (beta chain) originates from a study of shared clonotypes between healthy human individuals. Libraries were prepared by immunoSEQ multiplex PCR; TCRdb keeps only in-frame clonotypes and omits some of them. The sample has hundreds of thousands of clones, over 90% seen once; the top ten hold around 24%. Study findings and constraints: Naive subsets generally had larger estimated richness than memory subsets.

To note about this clone: The antigen remains undetermined.

CDR1 and CDR2 (germline): SGHNT, YYREEE (reference sequence). With 0 bases clipped from V and 6 bases from J, the junction kept 2 bases outside the gene matches. CDR3 length: 14 residues. Naive CD8 cells, CD45RO-negative and positively selected for CCR7, excluded terminally differentiated effector memory CD45RA+ cells. All participating donors were Caucasian adults from Nashville, Tennessee. The receptor was isolated from a man younger than 40 in good health. The sequencing sample was made of naive CD8+ T cells sorted from blood. This chain connects TRBV5-4 to TRBJ1-1, with TRBD1 identical over 10 bases. This CDR3 is CASSLGQGASEAFF. As DNA, the CDR3 is TGTGCCAGCAGCTTGGGACAGGGGGCTTCTGAAGCTTTCTTT.